The clone carrying this TCR beta chain has a count of ten or more. Trimming left V 0 bases short and J 8 bases short, with 11 bases between. Germline V gives CDR1 MNHEY, CDR2 SVGAGI. CDR3 length equals 15 residues. The sample originates from a study of early T cells in non-severe SARS-CoV-2 infection. Study-level information: Sequencing of bulk RNA from unsorted whole blood was done, without chain pairing.

The protocol attached unique molecular identifiers to individual cDNA molecules. TCRdb reanalysed the 5' RACE reads using MiXCR and keeps one entry per CDR3 protein. The sample yields approximately 97,000 distinct CDR3 sequences, approximately 14% seen once. Material: whole blood. The rearrangement links TRBV6-5 to TRBJ1-6, with D possibly matching TRBD1 (5 bases). The receptor was isolated from an adult who was a healthcare worker with PCR-confirmed SARS-CoV-2 infection or an uninfected control (not recorded which). In DNA, the CDR3 is TGTGCCAGCAGTTACTCCGTCGGGGGGGATTCACCCCTCCACTTT. Translating it yields CASSYSVGGDSPLHF.